This TCR beta chain comes out of a study of cytomegalovirus exposure and HLA in healthy donors. Study context: Later, an analysis reported that the 110 or so validation repertoires had used the same platform as the approximately 630 first-cohort repertoires. Study results and limitations: The TCR clusters that emerged in the first cohort tended, a later analysis found, to co-occur in the approximately 130 validation repertoires.

Measured with immunoSEQ multiplex PCR; TCRdb has only the in-frame clones, and not every one. The data contain 100,000 to 150,000 clones, roughly 95% of them seen just once; the ten biggest clones take up 1.7%. The V end lost 5 bases, the J end lost 4 bases, and 15 bases lay between the germline ends. The germline CDR1 and CDR2 sequences are PRHDT and FYEKMQ (reference sequence). The CDR3 sequence is 14 residues long. Remarks on this clone: The target antigen is unknown.

The material sequenced was PBMCs. This chain connects TRBV13 to TRBJ2-7, with D tentatively TRBD2 (5 bases). This receptor was identified in a man younger than 30 in good health and CMV-seronegative. CDR3 loop: CASSRPGGWYEQYF. The CDR3 bases are TGTGCCAGCAGCCGCCCGGGCGGGTGGTACGAGCAGTACTTC.